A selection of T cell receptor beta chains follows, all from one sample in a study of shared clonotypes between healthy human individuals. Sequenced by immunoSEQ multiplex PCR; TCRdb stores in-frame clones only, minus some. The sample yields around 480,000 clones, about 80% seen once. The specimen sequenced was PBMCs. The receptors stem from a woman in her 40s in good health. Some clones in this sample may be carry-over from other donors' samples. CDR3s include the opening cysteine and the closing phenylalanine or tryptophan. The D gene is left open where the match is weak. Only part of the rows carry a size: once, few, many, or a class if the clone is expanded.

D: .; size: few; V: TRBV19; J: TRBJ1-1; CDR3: CASSRIKTEAFF; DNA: TGTGCCAGTAGTAGAATAAAGACTGAAGCTTTCTTT
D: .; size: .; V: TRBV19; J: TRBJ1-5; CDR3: CASSRAGRSGEPQHF; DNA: TGTGCCAGTAGTAGGGCGGGACGGAGTGGAGAGCCCCAGCATTTT
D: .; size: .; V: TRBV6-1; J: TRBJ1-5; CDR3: CASSGDLSQHF; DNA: TGTGCCAGCAGTGGGGACCTTTCCCAGCATTTT
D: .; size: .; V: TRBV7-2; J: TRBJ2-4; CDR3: CASSLVAGLNIQYF; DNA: TGTGCCAGCAGCTTAGTGGCGGGCTTGAACATTCAGTACTTC
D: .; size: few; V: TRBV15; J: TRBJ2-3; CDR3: CATSSDRSDTQYF; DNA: TGTGCCACCAGCAGTGACAGGTCAGATACGCAGTATTTT
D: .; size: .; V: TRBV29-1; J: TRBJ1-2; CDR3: CSVSDSRFNYGYTF; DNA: TGCAGCGTTAGCGACAGCCGATTTAACTATGGCTACACCTTC
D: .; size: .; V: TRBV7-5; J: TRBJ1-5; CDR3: CVRSIATGNNNQPQHF; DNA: TGTGTCAGAAGCATAGCGACCGGGAACAACAATCAGCCCCAGCATTTT
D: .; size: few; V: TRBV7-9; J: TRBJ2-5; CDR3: CASSLAFSEETQYF; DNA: TGTGCCAGCAGCTTAGCGTTTTCAGAAGAGACCCAGTACTTC
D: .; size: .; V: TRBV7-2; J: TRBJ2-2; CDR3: CASSFGNTGELFF; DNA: TGTGCCAGCAGCTTCGGGAACACCGGGGAGCTGTTTTTT
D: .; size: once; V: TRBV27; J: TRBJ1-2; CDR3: CASSFGEGYGYTF; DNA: TGTGCCAGCAGTTTCGGGGAAGGCTATGGCTACACCTTC
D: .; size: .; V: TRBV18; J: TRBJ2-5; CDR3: CASSPAQETQYF; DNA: TGTGCCAGCTCACCCGCACAAGAGACCCAGTACTTC
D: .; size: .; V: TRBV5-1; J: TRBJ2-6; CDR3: CASSLGNSGANVLTF; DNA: TGCGCCAGCAGCTTGGGCAACTCTGGGGCCAACGTCCTGACTTTC
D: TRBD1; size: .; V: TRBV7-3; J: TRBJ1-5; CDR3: CASSSQRGQNYSNQPQHF; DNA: TGTGCCAGCAGCTCCCAGAGGGGACAGAACTATAGCAATCAGCCCCAGCATTTT
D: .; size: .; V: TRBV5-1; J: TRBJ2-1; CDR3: CASSMDGDEQFF; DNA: TGCGCCAGCAGCATGGACGGGGATGAGCAGTTCTTC
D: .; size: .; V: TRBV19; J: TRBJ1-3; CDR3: CASSRGPLRDDTIYF; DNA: TGTGCCAGTAGTAGAGGTCCCCTCAGGGACGACACCATATATTTT
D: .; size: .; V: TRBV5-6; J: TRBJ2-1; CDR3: CASSLDTGYNEQFF; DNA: TGTGCCAGCAGCTTGGACACGGGATACAATGAGCAGTTCTTC
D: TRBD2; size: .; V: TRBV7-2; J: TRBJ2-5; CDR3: CASSLPSGSLVETQYF; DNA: TGTGCCAGCAGCTTGCCTAGCGGGAGCTTAGTGGAGACCCAGTACTTC
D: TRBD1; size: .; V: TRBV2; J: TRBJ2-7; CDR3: CASSPRTGGGGYEQYF; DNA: TGTGCCAGCAGTCCCAGGACAGGGGGAGGGGGCTACGAGCAGTACTTC
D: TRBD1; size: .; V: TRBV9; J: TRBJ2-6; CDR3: CASSPRDSPFGGANVLTF; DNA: TGTGCCAGCAGCCCTCGGGACAGTCCCTTTGGTGGGGCCAACGTCCTGACTTTC
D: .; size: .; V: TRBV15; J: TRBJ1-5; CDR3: CAAGNSNQPQHF; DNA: TGTGCCGCCGGTAATAGCAATCAGCCCCAGCATTTT
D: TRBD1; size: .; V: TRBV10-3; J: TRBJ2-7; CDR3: CASRDRTSYEQYF; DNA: TGTGCCAGCCGGGACAGAACCTCCTACGAGCAGTACTTC
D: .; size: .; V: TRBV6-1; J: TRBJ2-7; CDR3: CASRLGAREQYF; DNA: TGTGCCAGCAGGTTAGGGGCGCGAGAGCAGTACTTC
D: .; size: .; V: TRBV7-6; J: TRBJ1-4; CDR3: CASSLGQETATNEKLFF; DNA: TGTGCCAGCAGCTTAGGACAGGAGACTGCAACTAATGAAAAACTGTTTTTT
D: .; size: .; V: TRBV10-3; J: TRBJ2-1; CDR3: CAISGPKQASSYNEQFF; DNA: TGTGCCATCAGTGGCCCCAAACAGGCAAGCTCCTACAATGAGCAGTTCTTC
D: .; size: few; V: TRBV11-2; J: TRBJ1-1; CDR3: CASSLIGSRPEAFF; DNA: TGTGCCAGCAGCTTAATAGGATCGCGTCCTGAAGCTTTCTTT
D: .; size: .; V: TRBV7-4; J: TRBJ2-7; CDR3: CASREITPGGRAYEQYF; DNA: TGTGCCAGCAGAGAAATCACTCCGGGGGGCAGAGCCTACGAGCAGTACTTC
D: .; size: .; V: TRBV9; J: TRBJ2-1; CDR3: CASSGRYEQFF; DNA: TGTGCCAGCAGCGGACGCTATGAGCAGTTCTTC
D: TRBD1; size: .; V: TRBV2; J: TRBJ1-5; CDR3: CASSDRGQANQPQHF; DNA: TGTGCCAGCAGTGACCGGGGACAGGCGAATCAGCCCCAGCATTTT
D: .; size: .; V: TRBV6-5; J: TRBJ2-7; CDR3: CASSLSVYF; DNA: TGTGCCAGCAGCCTCTCCGTGTACTTC
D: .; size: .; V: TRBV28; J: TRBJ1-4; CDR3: CASGQSRLEKLFF; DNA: TGTGCCAGCGGACAAAGTAGGTTAGAAAAACTGTTTTTT
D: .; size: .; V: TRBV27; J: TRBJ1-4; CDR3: CASSSTPRTNEKLFF; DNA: TGTGCCAGCAGTTCGACCCCTCGGACTAATGAAAAACTGTTTTTT